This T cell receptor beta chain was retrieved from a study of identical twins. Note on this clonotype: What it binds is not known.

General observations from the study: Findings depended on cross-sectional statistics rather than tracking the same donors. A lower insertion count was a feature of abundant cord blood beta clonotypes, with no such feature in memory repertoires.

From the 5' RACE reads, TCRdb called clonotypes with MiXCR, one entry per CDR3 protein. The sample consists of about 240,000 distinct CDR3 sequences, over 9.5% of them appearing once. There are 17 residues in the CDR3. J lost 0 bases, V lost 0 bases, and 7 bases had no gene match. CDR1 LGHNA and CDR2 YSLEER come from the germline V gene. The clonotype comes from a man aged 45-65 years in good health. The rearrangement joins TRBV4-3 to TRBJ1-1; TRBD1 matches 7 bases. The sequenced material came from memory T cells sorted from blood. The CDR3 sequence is CASSQDWAGGLNTEAFF. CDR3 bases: TGCGCCAGCAGCCAAGATTGGGCAGGGGGTCTGAACACTGAAGCTTTCTTT.